This TCR beta chain was identified during a study of blood T cell repertoires in COVID-19. Study information: From the United States, Italy and Spain came samples of acute and convalescent COVID-19.

Original processing notes: Amplified reference gene primers provided the basis for estimating nucleated cell counts. The data were produced by immunoSEQ multiplex PCR, yet TCRdb's version contains in-frame clones alone and is incomplete. The DNA gave D and trimming, while V, J and clone size come from that table. The sample has over 100,000 clones, 86% seen once. This clone was counted between two and nine times. It was during active infection that Seattle patients were enrolled and then longitudinally followed. The CDR3 is 15 amino acids. Germline V gene data show CDR1 as SGHKS and CDR2 as YYEKEE (reference sequence). Trimming cost V 3 bases and J 3 bases; bases outside gene matches: 7.

The chain couples TRBV5-5 to TRBJ2-5; 8 nucleotides match TRBD2. Input material: peripheral blood. The receptor was isolated from a woman in her sixties or seventies with COVID-19, enrolled during active disease. DNA of the CDR3: TGTGCCAGCAGCTCCACCGGGACTAGAGAAGAGACCCAGTACTTC. As protein: CASSSTGTREETQYF.